The text below deals with one T cell receptor (beta chain). This specimen includes other DNA sequences encoding the same CDR3. Generated by immunoSEQ multiplex PCR, the TCRdb table keeps only in-frame clones and is missing some. This table holds some 500,000 clones, around 80% found once. V was cut by 7 bases and J by 6 bases, with 17 bases left in between. This CDR3 has 13 amino acids. Germline CDR1 SQVTM, CDR2 ANQGSEA. Recent acute infections and vaccinations were absent in the healthy HIV-negative adult donors. The study drew all its donors from Caucasian adults living in Nashville, Tennessee. These data originate in a study of shared clonotypes between healthy human individuals.

What was sequenced was PBMCs. The chain employs TRBV29-1 and TRBJ2-3; weak D call: TRBD2 (5 bases). This TCR was recovered from a woman aged 40-49 years in good health. Some clones in this sample may be carry-over from other donors' samples. In DNA form, the CDR3 reads TGCAGCGGGGAGAGCTACTTCACGGATACGCAGTATTTT. Its translation: CSGESYFTDTQYF.